The rows below give T cell receptor beta chains drawn from one sample of a study of shared clonotypes between healthy human individuals. Data came from immunoSEQ multiplex PCR; TCRdb stores just in-frame clones and leaves some out. The sample records about 1.5 million clones, 95% to 99% being singletons. Material for sequencing was naive CD4+ T cells sorted from blood. The receptors originated from a man aged 25 to 45 in good health. Each CDR3 is given without its conserved first and last residue.

CDR3 protein: SAGLREQF; V gene: TRBV29-1
CDR3 protein: ASSDGQGLPKNIQY; V gene: TRBV2
CDR3 protein: ASSRLAPPREAF; V gene: TRBV7-9
CDR3 protein: STCGFPYNEQF; V gene: TRBV29-1
CDR3 protein: ASGEETQY; V gene: TRBV2
CDR3 protein: ASRQGGNTIY; V gene: TRBV6-6
CDR3 protein: ASSLSADFVADTQY; V gene: TRBV5-1
CDR3 protein: ASSYQGGQETQY; V gene: TRBV7-3
CDR3 protein: ASSPPGQGYEQY; V gene: TRBV7-2
CDR3 protein: AISTVTGANVLT; V gene: TRBV10-3